This note documents a single TCR beta chain sequence. As originally analysed: Amplification from reference gene primers served as the basis for estimated nucleated cell counts. The protocol was immunoSEQ multiplex PCR, while the TCRdb copy is restricted to in-frame clones and leaves out a portion. The V and J calls and clone size were taken over from that table, and D and trimming were inferred from the DNA. The table shows about 250,000 clones, with about 82% occurring only once. This sample was taken from a study of blood T cell repertoires in COVID-19. Whole-study context: The United States, Italy and Spain were the sources of the acute and convalescent COVID-19 samples. T cells, B-cell-depleted T cells, or PBMCs supplied cDNA or gDNA.

The CDR3 is 15 amino acids. V was clipped by 5 bases and J by 6 bases; unmatched bases: 7. Germline V CDR1 and CDR2: SGHTA, FQGNSA. The source material was peripheral blood. The chain links TRBV7-2 to TRBJ2-2; 9 nucleotides agree with TRBD1. The source of this sequence is a man aged 45-60 years with active or convalescent COVID-19. The CDR3 reads CASSLGQGWAGELFF. The CDR3 DNA is TGTGCCAGCAGCCTAGGACAGGGGTGGGCCGGGGAGCTGTTTTTT.